These 10 T cell receptor beta chains originate from one sample sequenced in a study of regulatory T cells in long-lasting Graves disease. Libraries of TCR beta came from iRepertoire HTBI primers plus Arm-PCR of CDR3 regions. MiXCR, applied by TCRdb to the multiplex PCR reads, yields one record per CDR3 protein. This sample has hundreds of thousands of distinct CDR3 sequences, with about 13% found just once. Sample time point: newly diagnosed GD, antithyroid drugs for less than 3 months. Generation of the TCR library employed RNA extracted from PBMCs. In addition, the sample was reused for a study of T cells in Graves' hyperthyroidism and ophthalmopathy.

This sample comprised peripheral blood mononuclear cells (PBMCs), obtained at new diagnosis, from a patient treated with antithyroid drugs. The receptors were gathered from a man between 25 and 39 years old with Graves disease.

This clonotype has more than one count but fewer than ten. The V and J genes are TRBV30 and TRBJ2-1, with 11 bases identical to TRBD2. CDR1 is GTSNPN and CDR2 is SVGIG in the germline V gene (reference sequence). The CDR3 runs to 17 residues. The trim removed 1 base at V and 2 bases at J, leaving 7 bases unmatched. The CDR3 region is CAWSGISGRDPYNEQFF. As DNA, the CDR3 is TGTGCCTGGAGTGGGATTAGCGGGAGGGACCCCTACAATGAGCAGTTCTTC.

This clonotype was counted ten times or more. V gene TRBV6-5 combines with J gene TRBJ2-7, with no clear D. The V end was cut by 2 bases, the J end by 2 bases, with 13 bases between. The germline gives CDR1 MNHEY, CDR2 SVGAGI. CDR3 length: 15 amino acids. As DNA, the CDR3 is TGTGCCAGCAGTTACGCGGTGGGTTTAACCTACGAGCAGTACTTC. It is translated as CASSYAVGLTYEQYF.

This clonotype was found many times. The rearrangement uses TRBV2 and TRBJ2-7, with TRBD2 as a possible D gene (6 bases). Trimming pared 6 bases from V and 3 bases from J, leaving 15 bases between. The CDR3 has 14 amino acids. Looked up from germline, CDR1 is SNHLY and CDR2 is FYNNEI. In DNA, the CDR3 is TGTGCCAGCAGGGAGGGCCACTCCGTCTACGAGCAGTACTTC. This translates into CASREGHSVYEQYF.

This clonotype was seen many times. The genes are TRBV2 and TRBJ1-2; a weak D match, TRBD1 (6 bases). V lost 5 bases, J lost 8 bases, and 12 bases lay in between. Germline V lookup: CDR1 SNHLY, CDR2 FYNNEI. This CDR3 is built from 12 residues. CDR3 nucleotides: TGTGCCAGCAGTCACGGGGGCTACGGCTACACCTTC. This sequence encodes CASSHGGYGYTF.

This clonotype has a count of ten or more. This likely reflects a read error, since a far larger clone is one base away. The rearrangement links TRBV14 to TRBJ2-7, with D unresolved. The CDR3 runs 13 residues. Germline V gene lookup returns CDR1 SGHDN and CDR2 FVKESK. V lost 3 bases to trimming and J lost 2 bases, with 8 bases between them. This chain's CDR3 is CASSQGIAYEQYF. DNA for the CDR3: TGTGCCAGCAGCCAGGGGATCGCCTACGAGCAGTACTTC.

This clonotype showed up just a few times. CDR3 in DNA: TGCGCCAGCAGCCTCGGGACTAGCGGAGCTACAGATACGCAGTATTTT. This sequence encodes CASSLGTSGATDTQYF. V usage is TRBV5-1 and J usage is TRBJ2-3; TRBD2 agrees at 11 bases. Germline-derived CDR1 and CDR2 are SGHRS and YFSETQ. This CDR3 has 16 amino acids. Trimming at V came to 4 bases and at J to 3 bases, leaving 7 bases not matched to a gene.

The chain links TRBV28 to TRBJ2-3; TRBD2 aligns across 7 bases. With 6 bases clipped from V and 6 bases from J, the junction kept 30 bases outside the gene matches. This CDR3 has 21 residues. Germline CDR1 is MDHEN and CDR2 is SYDVKM. The CDR3 sequence is CASSLWAPSGTPWGSGDTQYF. CDR3 coding DNA: TGTGCCAGCAGCCTATGGGCCCCAAGCGGGACTCCATGGGGGTCTGGTGATACGCAGTATTTT.

This clonotype has a count of ten or more. J is TRBJ2-3 and V is TRBV5-8; D ambiguous. The V gene lost 4 bases and the J gene lost 4 bases, with 10 bases spanning the gap. The CDR3 length is 13 residues. Germline CDR1 reads SGHTS; CDR2 reads YDEGEE. In nucleotides, the CDR3 is TGTGCCAGCAGCGCTGGACCACCAGATACGCAGTATTTT. Residues: CASSAGPPDTQYF.

The chain combines TRBV5-1 with TRBJ2-2; a weak D match, TRBD1 (6 bases). The CDR3 spans 16 residues. Germline-derived CDR1 and CDR2 are SGHRS and YFSETQ. V was trimmed by 4 bases and J by 6 bases, leaving 19 bases between them. The CDR3 nucleotides are TGCGCCAGCAGCATTAACCAGGGGACGGTCGCCGGGGAGCTGTTTTTT. Amino acid sequence: CASSINQGTVAGELFF.

This clonotype has a single count. A much larger clone lies a single base off, so this may be a read error. V gene TRBV27 combines with J gene TRBJ1-4, with D perhaps TRBD1 (6 bases). Trimming stripped 6 bases from V and 10 bases from J, with 24 bases between. Germline CDR1 is MNHEY and CDR2 is SMNVEV (reference sequence). The CDR3 has 16 amino acids. The chain's CDR3 is CASSLGQTLAYGKLFF. The CDR3 nucleotides read TGTGCCAGCAGCCTCGGACAGACCTTGGCGTATGGAAAACTGTTTTTT.